These 17 T cell receptor beta chains share one sample of origin, sequenced in a study of blood T cell repertoires in COVID-19. The repertoire was sequenced with immunoSEQ multiplex PCR; TCRdb's copy has only in-frame clones and lacks some. The sample records 200,000 to 300,000 clones, 86% being singletons. The sample comprised peripheral blood. These TCRs come from a young man with active or convalescent COVID-19.

The V gene is TRBV10-3, the J gene TRBJ1-1; D perhaps matches TRBD1 (6 bases). Germline V CDR1 and CDR2: ENHRY, SYGVKD. V was clipped by 3 bases and J by 3 bases, with 8 bases between them. This CDR3 spans 13 amino acids. For the CDR3, the DNA is TGTGCCATCAGTGACGGGGGGCACACTGAAGCTTTCTTT. Protein product: CAISDGGHTEAFF.

This sequence joins TRBV21-1 and TRBJ1-1; TRBD1, as called in the table, went unchecked against the DNA. TRBV21-1 has pseudogene status. The CDR3 length is 15 residues. The CDR3 bases are TGTGCCAGCAGACCTACGACAGGGCCTGACACTGAAGCTTTCTTT. Its protein product is CASRPTTGPDTEAFF.

Only a few counts were recorded for this clone. The chain is built from TRBV29-1 and TRBJ1-1; D is unresolved. The ends were cut back, 7 bases at V and 1 base at J, with 10 bases in the middle. This CDR3 is built from 12 residues. CDR1 SQVTM and CDR2 ANQGSEA come from the germline V gene. In DNA form, the CDR3 reads TGCAGCGCCCCCGGAGCGAACACTGAAGCTTTCTTT. It translates to CSAPGANTEAFF.

The chain combines TRBV7-9 with TRBJ1-1, with D possibly matching TRBD1 (5 bases). Trimming pared 0 bases from V and 4 bases from J, leaving 6 bases between. The CDR3 sequence is 13 residues long. Germline values: CDR1 SEHNR, CDR2 FQNEAQ (reference sequence). The CDR3 loop reads CASSLAGATEAFF. Here the CDR3 DNA reads TGTGCCAGCAGCTTAGCAGGGGCCACTGAAGCTTTCTTT. Supplemented by reference TRBV7-9 and TRBJ1-1, the full variable domain reads DTGVSQNPRHKITKRGQNVTFRCDPISEHNRLYWYRQTLGQGPEFLTYFQNEAQLEKSRLLSDRFSAERPKGSFSTLEIQRTEQGDSAMYLCASSLAGATEAFFGQGTRLTVV.

The chain combines TRBV4-1 with TRBJ2-3, with 9 bases lining up with TRBD2. Germline V gives CDR1 MGHRA, CDR2 YSYEKL. Unmatched junction bases numbered 14, after V lost 4 bases and J lost 6 bases. The CDR3 extends over 17 amino acids. The CDR3 spells CASSPLAGDGFGDTQYF. DNA for the CDR3: TGCGCCAGCAGCCCTTTAGCGGGGGATGGTTTTGGGGATACGCAGTATTTT.

The rearrangement joins TRBV9 to TRBJ1-2; D not certain. Germline CDR1 and CDR2: SGDLS and YYNGEE. The CDR3 is 14 amino acids. The V end was cut by 0 bases, the J end by 0 bases, with 6 bases between. As DNA, the CDR3 is TGTGCCAGCAGCGTAGCGGGGACTAACTATGGCTACACCTTC. Its protein is CASSVAGTNYGYTF.

V usage is TRBV5-4 and J usage is TRBJ2-3, with 8 bases lining up with TRBD1. The trim removed 4 bases at V and 3 bases at J, leaving 13 bases unmatched. The length of the CDR3 is 17 residues. Germline V lookup: CDR1 SGHNT, CDR2 YYREEE (reference sequence). CDR3 bases: TGTGCCAGCAGCGGCTCCGGGACAGGCAGGGGGACAGATACGCAGTATTTT. This gives the protein CASSGSGTGRGTDTQYF.

The genes are TRBV7-9 and TRBJ1-2, with 7 bases identical to TRBD1. The CDR3 is 11 residues long. With V trimmed by 5 bases and J by 13 bases, 7 bases remained unmatched. Per the germline V gene, CDR1 is SEHNR and CDR2 is FQNEAQ (reference sequence). The CDR3 reads CASSHTGAVTF. CDR3 nucleotide sequence: TGTGCCAGCAGCCATACAGGGGCGGTCACCTTC.

The chain uses TRBV27 and TRBJ1-5; tentatively, D is TRBD1 (6 bases). V lost 7 bases, J lost 4 bases, and 20 bases lay in between. Per the germline V gene, CDR1 is MNHEY and CDR2 is SMNVEV (reference sequence). This CDR3 is built from 16 residues. DNA for the CDR3: TGTGCCAGCACCCCTCGGGCAGGGGCGATGAATCAGCCCCAGCATTTT. Translated, it gives CASTPRAGAMNQPQHF.

The chain is built from TRBV11-2 and TRBJ1-1; maybe TRBD1 (5 bases). Germline CDR1 and CDR2: SGHAT and FQNNGV. V lost 4 bases, J lost 5 bases, and 14 bases lay in between. The CDR3 is made up of 14 amino acids. The CDR3 reads CASSSSSRATEAFF. The CDR3 DNA reads TGTGCCAGCAGCTCCTCCTCCAGGGCTACTGAAGCTTTCTTT.

The chain combines TRBV7-9 with TRBJ1-5, with D perhaps TRBD1 (5 bases). The CDR3 consists of 15 residues. Germline CDR1 and CDR2: SEHNR and FQNEAQ (reference sequence). V lost 3 bases and J 0 bases, leaving 9 bases between the germline ends. DNA for the CDR3: TGTGCCAGCAGCTTGGGGGGGTATAGCAATCAGCCCCAGCATTTT. It encodes CASSLGGYSNQPQHF.

The rearrangement joins TRBV6-5 to TRBJ2-7; possibly TRBD1 for D (5 bases). The CDR3 totals 13 residues. Germline V gene sequence: CDR1 MNHEY, CDR2 SVGAGI. Deletions cut 1 base from V and 4 bases from J, with 8 bases between. In nucleotides, the CDR3 is TGTGCCAGCAGTTACTACCAGGGTTACGAGCAGTACTTC. Residues: CASSYYQGYEQYF.

DNA of the CDR3: TGTGCCAGCAGCCCATTAAATAGCGGCCGCACAGATACGCAGTATTTT. It encodes CASSPLNSGRTDTQYF. The V call is TRBV7-8, the J call TRBJ2-3; D possibly corresponds to TRBD2 (6 bases). This CDR3 spans 16 amino acids. V was pared by 5 bases and J by 1 base, with 16 bases between. Germline V CDR1 and CDR2: SGHVS, FQNEAQ.

The gene calls are TRBV4-2 and TRBJ2-1; the D is unclear. The CDR3 is 12 amino acids. From germline, CDR1 is LGHNA and CDR2 YNFKEQ. Trimming took off 0 bases at V and 10 bases at J, with 7 bases between the two ends. CDR3 nucleotide sequence: TGTGCCAGCAGCCAAGATCTTCCCGAGCAGTTCTTC. This sequence encodes CASSQDLPEQFF.

V usage is TRBV7-9 and J usage is TRBJ2-5, with TRBD1 as a possible D gene (6 bases). Trimming removed 0 bases at V and 3 bases at J, with 8 bases between. Looked up from germline, CDR1 is SEHNR and CDR2 is FQNEAQ (reference sequence). This CDR3 has 14 amino acids. The DNA for the CDR3 is TGTGCCAGCAGCTTAGCGAACAGGGAAGAGACCCAGTACTTC. Its protein is CASSLANREETQYF.

This chain connects TRBV7-8 to TRBJ2-5; D is perhaps TRBD1 (5 bases). Trimming stripped 2 bases from V and 5 bases from J, with 12 bases between. This CDR3 comprises 14 residues. The germline CDR1 and CDR2 sequences are SGHVS and FQNEAQ. This chain's CDR3 is CASSLRGFRETQYF. CDR3 DNA: TGTGCCAGCAGCTTAAGGGGTTTTCGGGAGACCCAGTACTTC.

The chain employs TRBV7-8 and TRBJ1-5; tentatively, D is TRBD1 (5 bases). The germline V gene has CDR1 SGHVS and CDR2 FQNEAQ. V lost 3 bases and J 4 bases, leaving 10 bases between the germline ends. The CDR3 sequence is 14 residues long. Here the CDR3 DNA reads TGTGCCAGCAGCTTCGTGGGGCAGAATCAGCCCCAGCATTTT. Its protein is CASSFVGQNQPQHF.